This is a list of T cell receptor beta chains from one sample in a study of Graves' ophthalmopathy and Graves' hyperthyroidism. TCRdb independently ran MiXCR on the multiplex PCR reads; one entry per CDR3 protein. This sample has roughly 1.1 million distinct CDR3 sequences, with about 38% found just once. Material: peripheral blood or thyroid tissue (not recorded which). The receptors derive from an adult man with Graves' hyperthyroidism. Each CDR3 is given with its conserved first and last residue. Fields, in order: CDR3 protein, CDR3 DNA, J gene, V gene, clone size, D gene. D genes are given only for firm matches. Expanded clones are given a class, and other clones once, few, many or no size at all.

CDR3 protein: CASSLDLGRHYEQYF
CDR3 DNA: TGCGCCAGCAGCTTGGATTTGGGCAGACACTACGAGCAGTACTTC
J gene: TRBJ2-7
V gene: TRBV5-1
clone size: NA
D gene: NA

CDR3 protein: CASRASGGTGELFF
CDR3 DNA: TGTGCCAGCAGAGCTAGCGGTGGCACCGGGGAGCTGTTTTTT
J gene: TRBJ2-2
V gene: TRBV6-5
clone size: few
D gene: TRBD2

CDR3 protein: CASSNTGLYNSPLHF
CDR3 DNA: TGTGCCAGCAGCAATACGGGTCTTTATAATTCACCCCTCCACTTT
J gene: TRBJ1-6
V gene: TRBV7-6
clone size: many
D gene: NA

CDR3 protein: CAFDRNQETQYF
CDR3 DNA: TGTGCTTTCGACAGGAACCAAGAGACCCAGTACTTC
J gene: TRBJ2-5
V gene: TRBV24-1
clone size: NA
D gene: NA

CDR3 protein: CASSRGRGVWSNQPQHF
CDR3 DNA: TGTGCCAGCAGCCGTGGACGGGGCGTGTGGAGCAATCAGCCCCAGCATTTT
J gene: TRBJ1-5
V gene: TRBV5-6
clone size: NA
D gene: NA

CDR3 protein: CASSEGSGGGGNQPQHF
CDR3 DNA: TGTGCCAGCAGTGAGGGTTCAGGGGGCGGGGGCAATCAGCCCCAGCATTTT
J gene: TRBJ1-5
V gene: TRBV2
clone size: NA
D gene: TRBD1

CDR3 protein: CASTPGEFNSPLHF
CDR3 DNA: TGTGCCAGCACACCAGGGGAGTTTAATTCACCCCTCCACTTT
J gene: TRBJ1-6
V gene: TRBV6-1
clone size: NA
D gene: NA

CDR3 protein: CASSFLDRGRSEAFF
CDR3 DNA: TGCGCCAGCAGCTTCCTGGACAGAGGCCGAAGTGAAGCTTTCTTT
J gene: TRBJ1-1
V gene: TRBV5-1
clone size: NA
D gene: NA

CDR3 protein: CASSVMAGSHEQYF
CDR3 DNA: TGTGCCAGCAGCGTAATGGCGGGGTCCCACGAGCAGTACTTC
J gene: TRBJ2-7
V gene: TRBV9
clone size: few
D gene: NA

CDR3 protein: CSARDPGAQPQHF
CDR3 DNA: TGCAGTGCTAGAGATCCCGGGGCGCAGCCCCAGCATTTT
J gene: TRBJ1-5
V gene: TRBV20-1
clone size: many
D gene: NA

CDR3 protein: CASSQEPLVRNYEQYF
CDR3 DNA: TGCGCCAGCAGCCAAGAACCCCTCGTCAGGAACTACGAGCAGTACTTC
J gene: TRBJ2-7
V gene: TRBV4-1
clone size: NA
D gene: NA

CDR3 protein: CASSLGGKGSEAFF
CDR3 DNA: TGTGCCAGCAGCTTAGGGGGGAAGGGCTCTGAAGCTTTCTTT
J gene: TRBJ1-1
V gene: TRBV7-9
clone size: many
D gene: NA

CDR3 protein: CNAREEGIPGNTIYF
CDR3 DNA: TGCAATGCTAGAGAGGAGGGGATCCCTGGAAACACCATATATTTT
J gene: TRBJ1-3
V gene: TRBV20-1
clone size: NA
D gene: NA

CDR3 protein: CATSRDRGRTNYGYTF
CDR3 DNA: TGTGCCACCAGCAGAGATCGGGGACGGACTAACTATGGCTACACCTTC
J gene: TRBJ1-2
V gene: TRBV15
clone size: many
D gene: NA

CDR3 protein: CAISRTPETGTKGNTEAFF
CDR3 DNA: TGTGCCATCAGCCGCACCCCTGAGACAGGGACGAAGGGCAACACTGAAGCTTTCTTT
J gene: TRBJ1-1
V gene: TRBV10-3
clone size: NA
D gene: TRBD1

CDR3 protein: CSARSGGSSYEQYF
CDR3 DNA: TGCAGTGCTAGATCGGGAGGGAGTTCCTACGAGCAGTACTTC
J gene: TRBJ2-7
V gene: TRBV20-1
clone size: many
D gene: TRBD2

CDR3 protein: CASSPRDRGPYYGYTF
CDR3 DNA: TGTGCCAGCAGCCCCCGGGACAGGGGACCTTACTATGGCTACACCTTC
J gene: TRBJ1-2
V gene: TRBV12-3/TRBV12-4
clone size: NA
D gene: TRBD1

CDR3 protein: CASSEAGVSNSPLHF
CDR3 DNA: TGTGCCAGCAGTGAAGCGGGCGTCAGTAATTCACCCCTCCACTTT
J gene: TRBJ1-6
V gene: TRBV2
clone size: NA
D gene: NA

CDR3 protein: CASSSRTSGIETQYF
CDR3 DNA: TGTGCCAGCAGCTCCCGGACTAGCGGGATAGAGACCCAGTACTTC
J gene: TRBJ2-5
V gene: TRBV7-2
clone size: many
D gene: TRBD2

CDR3 protein: CTSSLAGTGRSASPEAFF
CDR3 DNA: TGTACCAGCAGCCTAGCCGGGACAGGGAGATCCGCCAGCCCTGAAGCTTTCTTT
J gene: TRBJ1-1
V gene: TRBV6-2/TRBV6-3
clone size: NA
D gene: TRBD1

CDR3 protein: CASRWRRDRGDQPQHF
CDR3 DNA: TGTGCCAGCAGATGGAGGAGAGACAGGGGGGATCAGCCCCAGCATTTT
J gene: TRBJ1-5
V gene: TRBV5-4
clone size: NA
D gene: TRBD1

CDR3 protein: CATQAGGGGTEAFF
CDR3 DNA: TGCGCCACCCAGGCGGGGGGGGGAGGCACTGAAGCTTTCTTT
J gene: TRBJ1-1
V gene: TRBV10-2
clone size: many
D gene: NA

CDR3 protein: CATSDPQGVSTGELFF
CDR3 DNA: TGTGCCACCAGTGATCCCCAGGGGGTGAGCACCGGGGAGCTGTTTTTT
J gene: TRBJ2-2
V gene: TRBV24-1
clone size: NA
D gene: TRBD1

CDR3 protein: CASSAGRADEENEKLFF
CDR3 DNA: TGTGCCAGCAGCGCAGGCCGGGCCGACGAGGAGAATGAAAAACTGTTTTTT
J gene: TRBJ1-4
V gene: TRBV6-1
clone size: NA
D gene: NA

CDR3 protein: CASSVGPEGPDGYTF
CDR3 DNA: TGTGCCAGCAGCGTAGGACCCGAGGGGCCGGATGGCTACACCTTC
J gene: TRBJ1-2
V gene: TRBV9
clone size: many
D gene: NA

CDR3 protein: CASFPDRPETQYF
CDR3 DNA: TGTGCCAGCTTCCCCGACAGGCCGGAGACCCAGTACTTC
J gene: TRBJ2-5
V gene: TRBV25-1
clone size: many
D gene: NA

CDR3 protein: CASSPGTGGGDEQYF
CDR3 DNA: TGCGCCAGCAGCCCCGGGACAGGGGGTGGTGACGAGCAGTACTTC
J gene: TRBJ2-7
V gene: TRBV5-1
clone size: few
D gene: TRBD1

CDR3 protein: CASSPKVYVNTGELFF
CDR3 DNA: TGTGCCAGTAGTCCCAAAGTTTACGTGAACACCGGGGAGCTGTTTTTT
J gene: TRBJ2-2
V gene: TRBV19
clone size: NA
D gene: NA